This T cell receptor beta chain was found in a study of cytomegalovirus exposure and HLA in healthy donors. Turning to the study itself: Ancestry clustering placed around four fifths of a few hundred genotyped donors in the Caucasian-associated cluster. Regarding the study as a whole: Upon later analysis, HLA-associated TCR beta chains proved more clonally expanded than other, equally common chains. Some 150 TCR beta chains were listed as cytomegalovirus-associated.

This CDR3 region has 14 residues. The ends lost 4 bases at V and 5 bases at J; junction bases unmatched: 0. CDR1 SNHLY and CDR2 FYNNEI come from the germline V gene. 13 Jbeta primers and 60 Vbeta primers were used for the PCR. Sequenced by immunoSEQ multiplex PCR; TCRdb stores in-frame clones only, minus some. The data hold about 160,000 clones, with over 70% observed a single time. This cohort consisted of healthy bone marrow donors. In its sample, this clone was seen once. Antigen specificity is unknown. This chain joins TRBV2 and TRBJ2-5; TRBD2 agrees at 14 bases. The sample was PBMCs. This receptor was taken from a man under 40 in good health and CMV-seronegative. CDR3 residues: CASSGTSGGETQYF. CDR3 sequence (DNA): TGTGCCAGCAGTGGGACTAGCGGGGGGGAGACCCAGTACTTC.